The 19 T cell receptor beta chains in this list originate from one sample, sequenced in a study of T cells in localized non-small cell lung cancer. TCRdb keeps only in-frame clones here, not all; method: immunoSEQ multiplex PCR. The data show roughly 30,000 clones, approximately 89% seen once. Sequencing was performed on peripheral blood, taken before any cancer treatment. These receptors all come from a female donor older than 55 with stage I lung adenocarcinoma.

J is TRBJ1-1 and V is TRBV28; D unclear. This CDR3 contains 12 residues. The V end lost 1 base, the J end lost 4 bases, and 4 bases lay between the germline ends. Germline V gene sequence: CDR1 MDHEN, CDR2 SYDVKM. CDR3 sequence reads: CASSLFLTEAFF. The CDR3 DNA follows: TGTGCCAGCAGTTTATTCCTCACTGAAGCTTTCTTT.

The rearrangement uses TRBV18 and TRBJ1-5, with 10 bases that match TRBD1. V lost 5 bases, J lost 1 base, and 8 bases stayed unmatched. This CDR3 contains 17 residues. CDR1 KGHSH and CDR2 LQKENI come from the germline V gene. CDR3 loop: CASSERDRGRSNQPQHF. DNA for the CDR3: TGTGCCAGCTCAGAAAGGGACAGGGGAAGGAGCAATCAGCCCCAGCATTTT. Full variable domain (rest looked up from reference TRBV18 and TRBJ1-5): NAGVMQNPRHLVRRRGQEARLRCSPMKGHSHVYWYRQLPEEGLKFMVYLQKENIIDESGMPKERFSAEFPKEGPSILRIQQVVRGDSAAYFCASSERDRGRSNQPQHFGDGTRLSIL.

V gene TRBV29-1 combines with J gene TRBJ1-3, with D unclear. Trimming took off 3 bases at V and 0 bases at J, with 18 bases between the two ends. The CDR3 sequence is 17 residues long. The germline gives CDR1 SQVTM, CDR2 ANQGSEA. CDR3: CSVEEPGPRPSGNTIYF. In DNA, the CDR3 is TGCAGCGTTGAGGAACCAGGACCAAGGCCCTCTGGAAACACCATATATTTT.

The chain combines TRBV18 with TRBJ1-3; 7 bases line up with TRBD1. CDR1 KGHSH and CDR2 LQKENI come from the germline V gene. V was pared by 6 bases and J by 0 bases, with 8 bases of the junction left unmatched. The CDR3 has 16 residues. CDR3 in DNA: TGTGCCAGCTCGTTGTTTGGGACAGACTCTGGAAACACCATATATTTT. Translation: CASSLFGTDSGNTIYF.

The V gene is TRBV28, the J gene TRBJ2-4, with D possibly TRBD2 on 6 matching bases. V was shortened by 6 bases and J by 0 bases, with 21 bases between the two germline ends. This CDR3 is 18 amino acids long. Germline-derived CDR1 and CDR2 are MDHEN and SYDVKM. CDR3 sequence: CASSKRVQLGGAKNIQYF. CDR3 DNA: TGTGCCAGCAGCAAAAGGGTGCAGCTCGGGGGAGCCAAAAACATTCAGTACTTC.

This clone was seen only once. The chain joins TRBV11-2 to TRBJ1-2; D gene unclear. Trimming pared 1 base from V and 10 bases from J, leaving 7 bases between. The CDR3 has 11 amino acids. Per germline, CDR1 SGHAT and CDR2 FQNNGV. The CDR3 loop is CASSLVGLYTF. In DNA form, the CDR3 reads TGTGCCAGCAGCTTAGTGGGCCTCTACACCTTC.

The genes are TRBV9 and TRBJ1-5, with D perhaps matching TRBD1 (6 bases). This CDR3 contains 15 residues. V shed 0 bases and J shed 2 bases, with 9 bases lying between them. Germline CDR1 is SGDLS and CDR2 is YYNGEE. This chain's CDR3 is CASSVGGGRNQPQHF. The CDR3 DNA follows: TGTGCCAGCAGCGTAGGAGGGGGGCGCAATCAGCCCCAGCATTTT.

This chain links TRBV5-1 with TRBJ1-6, with D perhaps TRBD1 (5 bases). V lost 2 bases and J 4 bases, leaving 10 bases between the germline ends. Per the germline V gene, CDR1 is SGHRS and CDR2 is YFSETQ. The length of the CDR3 is 15 residues. The DNA for the CDR3 is TGCGCCAGCAGCTTAGGGGCCCCATATAATTCACCCCTCCACTTT. Its translation: CASSLGAPYNSPLHF.

The CDR3 nucleotides are TGTGCCAGCTCCCTCCGGGACATACCCTACGAGCAGTACTTC. This gives the protein CASSLRDIPYEQYF. This chain links TRBV28 with TRBJ2-7; TRBD1 might be the D (6 bases). This CDR3 region has 14 residues. The V gene lost 8 bases and the J gene lost 2 bases, with 16 bases spanning the gap. The V gene's germline CDR1 is MDHEN and CDR2 SYDVKM. The full variable domain, rest sourced from reference TRBV28 and TRBJ2-7, is DVKVTQSSRYLVKRTGEKVFLECVQDMDHENMFWYRQDPGLGLRLIYFSYDVKMKEKGDIPEGYSVSREKKERFSLILESASTNQTSMYLCASSLRDIPYEQYFGPGTRLTVT.

V gene TRBV2 combines with J gene TRBJ2-3, with 13 bases that match TRBD2. Germline loops: CDR1 SNHLY, CDR2 FYNNEI. With V trimmed by 11 bases and J by 3 bases, 2 bases remained unmatched. This CDR3 has 13 amino acids. CDR3 region: CALLAGGTDTQYF. The CDR3 bases are TGTGCCCTACTAGCGGGAGGGACAGATACGCAGTATTTT.

The V and J genes are TRBV2 and TRBJ2-5; 9 nucleotides line up with TRBD2. CDR1 SNHLY and CDR2 FYNNEI come from the germline V gene. This CDR3 region has 15 residues. With 6 bases clipped from V and 1 base from J, the junction kept 6 bases outside the gene matches. CDR3 region: CASRSPAGGQETQYF. In nucleotides, the CDR3 is TGTGCCAGCAGATCGCCAGCGGGAGGCCAAGAGACCCAGTACTTC.

CDR3 nucleotides: TGTGCCAGCAGTTACGGACAGGACTCACCCCTCCACTTT. Its protein product is CASSYGQDSPLHF. V usage is TRBV6-5 and J usage is TRBJ1-6, with TRBD1 identical over 7 bases. CDR1 and CDR2 from the germline V gene are MNHEY and SVGAGI. Trimming at V came to 2 bases and at J to 10 bases, leaving 2 bases not matched to a gene. The CDR3 has 13 amino acids.

The CDR3 DNA follows: TGTGCCTGGAGTGTTATAGCGGGAACGGGGACCCAGTACTTC. It is translated as CAWSVIAGTGTQYF. The rearrangement joins TRBV30 to TRBJ2-5; TRBD2 matches 8 bases. The CDR3 contains 14 residues. V shed 0 bases, J shed 7 bases, and the junction held 7 bases outside the gene matches. Germline loops: CDR1 GTSNPN, CDR2 SVGIG (reference sequence).

In its sample, this clone was seen once. The V gene is TRBV9, the J gene TRBJ2-1; TRBD2 agrees at 10 bases. Germline V gene lookup returns CDR1 SGDLS and CDR2 YYNGEE. The CDR3 covers 15 residues. The trim removed 0 bases at V and 9 bases at J, leaving 6 bases unmatched. The CDR3 here is CASSVGLAGESEQFF. The CDR3 region has the DNA TGTGCCAGCAGCGTAGGGCTAGCGGGAGAATCTGAGCAGTTCTTC.

The chain has TRBV21-1 and TRBJ1-5; the table's D call, TRBD1, has no DNA check behind it. TRBV21-1 is tagged as a pseudogene. This CDR3 has 20 amino acids. The CDR3 coding sequence is TGTGCCAGCAGCAAAGTTAACCGGACAGGGCCCCTAAAAACTCATCAGCCCCAGCATTTT. Its translation: CASSKVNRTGPLKTHQPQHF.

The CDR3 DNA reads as TGTGCCAGCAGCTCCACTAGCGGGAGCATCAACGAGCAGTACTTC. As protein: CASSSTSGSINEQYF. This rearrangement joins TRBV7-2 to TRBJ2-7, with 11 bases identical to TRBD2. Germline loops: CDR1 SGHTA, CDR2 FQGNSA. This CDR3 is 15 amino acids long. Trimming cost V 4 bases and J 5 bases; bases outside gene matches: 7. Together with reference TRBV7-2 and TRBJ2-7, the CDR3 gives the full variable domain: GAGVSQSPSNKVTEKGKDVELRCDPISGHTALYWYRQSLGQGLEFLIYFQGNSAPDKSGLPSDRFSAERTGGSVSTLTIQRTQQEDSAVYLCASSSTSGSINEQYFGPGTRLTVT.

The chain is built from TRBV5-1 and TRBJ2-4; 13 nucleotides align to TRBD2. Germline loops: CDR1 SGHRS, CDR2 YFSETQ. V shed 2 bases, J shed 0 bases, and the junction held 5 bases outside the gene matches. This CDR3 has 18 residues. The CDR3 nucleotides are TGCGCCAGCAGCTTACGGACTAGCGGGAGCATAGCCAAAAACATTCAGTACTTC. Amino acid sequence: CASSLRTSGSIAKNIQYF.

The chain couples TRBV7-2 to TRBJ2-1; TRBD2 matches 11 bases. The CDR3 is 15 residues long. V lost 2 bases, J lost 7 bases, and 4 bases stayed unmatched. Per germline, CDR1 SGHTA and CDR2 FQGNSA. CDR3 coding DNA: TGTGCCAGCAGCTTACCTAGCGGGGGGTGGAATGAGCAGTTCTTC. Translated: CASSLPSGGWNEQFF.

The chain couples TRBV2 to TRBJ2-6; 8 bases align to TRBD1. CDR3 size: 17 residues. J gave up 1 base and V 6 bases, and 8 bases lay outside the gene matches. Per germline, CDR1 SNHLY and CDR2 FYNNEI. CDR3 loop: CASRVGQGLSGANVLTF. The CDR3 coding sequence is TGTGCCAGCAGAGTAGGACAGGGACTGTCTGGGGCCAACGTCCTGACTTTC.